This T cell receptor beta chain was identified in a study of blood T cells in healthy people across ages. Regarding the study as a whole: Donors of long life had a larger count of naive CD4+ cells and greater diversity than aged donors. The fall in TCR beta diversity per million T cells was roughly linear with age.

CDR3 length equals 15 residues. J was trimmed by 6 bases and V by 1 base; bases with no gene match: 4. Germline-derived CDR1 and CDR2 are DFQATT and SNEGSKA (reference sequence). A second 7 to 11 cycle PCR used barcoded and J-beta primers. Each CDR3 protein gets one entry after TCRdb re-called the 5' RACE reads with MiXCR. The repertoire holds about 760,000 distinct CDR3 sequences, with approximately 60% as singletons. Regarding this clonotype: Its antigen is unknown.

This receptor was obtained from a man in his forties or fifties in good health. Sequencing was done on a sample of blood. V and J are TRBV20-1 and TRBJ2-1; 12 bases agree with TRBD2. CDR3 DNA: TGCAGTGCTAGAGGGACTAGCGGGAAGGGCAATGAGCAGTTCTTC. Translated, it gives CSARGTSGKGNEQFF.